This T cell receptor (beta chain) was retrieved from a study of blood T cell repertoires in COVID-19. Study at large: Samples of COVID-19 (acute and convalescent) were obtained from the United States, Italy and Spain.

How the authors handled the data: Nucleated cell number was recorded as an estimate derived from reference gene primer amplification. This table comes from immunoSEQ multiplex PCR, and its TCRdb copy is limited to in-frame clones, with some not included. V and J calls and clone size are those listed in that table; D and trimming were worked out from the DNA. The table records about 260,000 clones, around 82% of them present only once. V was clipped by 3 bases and J by 6 bases; unmatched bases: 10. Germline loops: CDR1 LGHNA, CDR2 YSLEER. This CDR3 is 15 amino acids long. Sequences were obtained from peripheral blood. The rearrangement uses TRBV4-3 and TRBJ2-7, with 8 bases matching TRBD1. The sequence derives from a human donor in a cohort sampled during active COVID-19. The CDR3 sequence: CASSQLRTTGAEQYF. CDR3 nucleotide sequence: TGCGCCAGCAGCCAGCTTCGGACGACAGGGGCCGAGCAGTACTTC.